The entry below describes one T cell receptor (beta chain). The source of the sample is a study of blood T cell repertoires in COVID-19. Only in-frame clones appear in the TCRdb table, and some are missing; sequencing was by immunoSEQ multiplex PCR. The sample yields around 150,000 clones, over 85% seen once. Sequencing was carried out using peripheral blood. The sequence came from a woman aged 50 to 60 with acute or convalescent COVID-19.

The CDR3 loop reads CASSQHPGEETQYF. The CDR3 DNA sequence: TGTGCCAGCAGCCAACACCCAGGGGAGGAGACCCAGTACTTC. The chain is built from TRBV7-2 and TRBJ2-5; D may be TRBD1 (6 bases). CDR3 length equals 14 residues. Germline V gives CDR1 SGHTA, CDR2 FQGNSA. Trimming took 5 bases from V and 5 from J, leaving 15 bases between them.